A selection of T cell receptor beta chains follows, all from one sample in a study of memory CD4+ T cells and cytomegalovirus serostatus. The protocol was immunoSEQ multiplex PCR, while the TCRdb copy is restricted to in-frame clones and leaves out a portion. The sample holds 45,000 to 65,000 clones, about 80% seen once. The material sequenced was memory CD4+ T cells from blood. These receptors came from an adult in good health and CMV-seropositive. Both conserved end residues are part of each CDR3. The D gene is left open where the match is weak. Clone size is given for some rows only: seen once, a few or many times, or a class if the clone is expanded.

TRBV5-1	TRBJ1-4	TRBD1	.	CASSPGRQGDNEKLFF	TGCGCCAGCAGCCCGGGGCGACAGGGAGATAATGAAAAACTGTTTTTT
TRBV5-1	TRBJ2-5	TRBD1	.	CASSLQGASETQYF	TGCGCCAGCAGCCTGCAGGGGGCTTCGGAGACCCAGTACTTC
TRBV14	TRBJ2-3	TRBD2	once	CASSTGLAGWTQYF	TGTGCCAGCAGCACGGGACTAGCGGGTTGGACGCAGTATTTT
TRBV28	TRBJ1-2	TRBD1	.	CASSSIDRGITGYGYTF	TGTGCCAGCAGTTCCATCGACAGGGGGATTACAGGCTATGGCTACACCTTC
TRBV19	TRBJ1-5	.	.	CASSIGSPRQAWRNQPQHF	TGTGCCAGTAGTATAGGCTCCCCGCGGCAGGCATGGAGGAATCAGCCCCAGCATTTT
TRBV9	TRBJ1-3	.	.	CASSVEGGGLGGNTIYF	TGTGCCAGCAGCGTAGAAGGGGGGGGGTTAGGAGGAAACACCATATATTTT
TRBV5-1	TRBJ2-7	TRBD1	.	CASSLTQGLGEQYF	TGCGCCAGCAGCTTGACACAGGGGCTAGGAGAGCAGTACTTC
TRBV27	TRBJ1-2	.	.	CASRRGTSYTF	TGTGCCAGCAGGAGGGGAACGAGCTACACCTTC
TRBV6-5	TRBJ2-1	TRBD2	.	CASIRLAGGYNEQFF	TGTGCCAGCATCCGACTAGCGGGAGGGTACAATGAGCAGTTCTTC
TRBV27	TRBJ2-7	.	once	CASSLSGLGSYEQYF	TGTGCCAGCAGTTTATCAGGGTTGGGATCCTACGAGCAGTACTTC
TRBV7-6	TRBJ2-3	.	.	CASSLGGRPWDTDTQYF	TGTGCCAGCAGCTTAGGAGGCAGGCCCTGGGACACAGATACGCAGTATTTT
TRBV5-4	TRBJ2-1	.	.	CASSREPSSYNEQFF	TGTGCCAGCAGCCGGGAACCGAGCTCCTACAATGAGCAGTTCTTC
TRBV28	TRBJ1-5	.	.	CASRGPRAHQPQHF	TGTGCCAGCAGGGGACCTAGAGCCCATCAGCCCCAGCATTTT
TRBV10-3	TRBJ2-7	.	.	CAISGTATYEQYF	TGTGCCATCAGCGGGACGGCTACCTACGAGCAGTACTTC
TRBV28	TRBJ2-3	TRBD1	.	CASSPWDRVPDTQYF	TGTGCCAGCAGTCCGTGGGACAGGGTTCCGGATACGCAGTATTTT
TRBV5-1	TRBJ2-7	.	.	CASSKRERQVVGFYEQYF	TGCGCCAGCAGTAAAAGGGAGAGACAGGTTGTGGGATTTTACGAGCAGTACTTC
TRBV5-1	TRBJ1-2	.	.	CASSLDTSGGYTF	TGCGCCAGCAGCTTGGACACTTCTGGGGGCTACACCTTC
TRBV6-6	TRBJ2-7	.	.	CASSPATAGPAYEQYF	TGTGCCAGCAGCCCGGCCACAGCAGGGCCTGCCTACGAGCAGTACTTC
TRBV5-1	TRBJ2-3	.	.	CASSRQASTDTQYF	TGCGCCAGCAGCAGACAGGCCAGCACAGATACGCAGTATTTT
TRBV4-3	TRBJ1-2	.	.	CASSQEQGLYLGYTF	TGCGCCAGCAGCCAAGAACAGGGTTTATATCTAGGCTACACCTTC
TRBV11-2	TRBJ2-7	.	once	CASSLGTLYEQYF	TGTGCCAGCAGCTTAGGGACCCTCTACGAGCAGTACTTC
TRBV18	TRBJ1-5	.	.	CASSPPGRSNQPQHF	TGTGCCAGCTCACCACCAGGGAGGAGCAATCAGCCCCAGCATTTT
TRBV7-9	TRBJ1-6	TRBD1	.	CASSQPTGASYNSPLHF	TGTGCCAGCAGCCAACCGACAGGGGCCTCCTATAATTCACCCCTCCACTTT
TRBV6-1	TRBJ2-3	.	.	CASSSRGGWTDTQYF	TGTGCCAGCAGTTCCAGGGGAGGGTGGACAGATACGCAGTATTTT
TRBV6-1	TRBJ1-5	.	.	CASRTGTLNQPQHF	TGTGCCAGCAGGACCGGGACATTGAATCAGCCCCAGCATTTT
TRBV28	TRBJ2-7	TRBD2	.	CASSLSAGGSYEQYF	TGTGCCAGCAGTTTATCAGCCGGGGGGTCCTACGAGCAGTACTTC
TRBV6-6	TRBJ1-2	TRBD1	.	CASSTQGADYGYTF	TGTGCCAGCAGTACCCAGGGGGCAGACTATGGCTACACCTTC
TRBV4-1	TRBJ2-5	.	.	CASSQESTYQETQYF	TGCGCCAGCAGCCAAGAATCCACGTACCAAGAGACCCAGTACTTC
TRBV14	TRBJ2-1	TRBD1	once	CASSHHAGTGTYGEQFF	TGTGCCAGCAGCCATCATGCCGGGACAGGGACCTACGGTGAGCAGTTCTTC
TRBV5-8	TRBJ2-3	.	.	CASRVGFSPADTQYF	TGTGCCAGCAGGGTAGGGTTTTCCCCCGCAGATACGCAGTATTTT
TRBV5-1	TRBJ1-4	.	.	CASSLGILEKLFF	TGCGCCAGCAGCTTGGGGATTCTCGAAAAACTGTTTTTT
TRBV30	TRBJ1-2	.	.	CAWSVARGYTF	TGTGCCTGGAGTGTAGCTCGGGGCTACACCTTC
TRBV28	TRBJ1-6	.	.	CATDMGHSPLHF	TGTGCCACCGACATGGGTCATTCACCCCTCCACTTT
TRBV7-9	TRBJ1-6	TRBD1	few	CASSQTGSHSPLHF	TGTGCCAGCAGCCAGACAGGGAGTCATTCACCCCTCCACTTT
TRBV9	TRBJ2-2	.	.	CASSVGVTGELFF	TGTGCCAGCAGCGTAGGAGTAACCGGGGAGCTGTTTTTT
TRBV6-5	TRBJ2-1	.	.	CASSQSRGEQFF	TGTGCCAGCAGTCAGAGTCGAGGTGAGCAGTTCTTC
TRBV11-2	TRBJ2-5	.	.	CASSFIAGAKETQYF	TGTGCCAGCAGCTTCATCGCCGGGGCCAAAGAGACCCAGTACTTC
TRBV7-3	TRBJ2-3	TRBD1	.	CASSGQTGGADTQYF	TGTGCCAGCAGCGGCCAGACAGGGGGGGCAGATACGCAGTATTTT
TRBV10-3	TRBJ1-1	TRBD1	.	CAIRPGQANTEAFF	TGTGCCATCCGCCCCGGACAGGCCAACACTGAAGCTTTCTTT
TRBV7-2	TRBJ1-1	.	.	CASSSRSMLMNTEAFF	TGTGCCAGCAGCTCCCGTTCGATGTTAATGAACACTGAAGCTTTCTTT